Listed below are T cell receptor beta chains from one sample, sequenced in a study of ipilimumab plus nivolumab after autologous stem cell transplantation. Only in-frame clones appear in the TCRdb table, and some are missing; sequencing was by immunoSEQ multiplex PCR. The repertoire holds about 43,000 clones, with approximately 91% as singletons. The sample consisted of PBMCs, taken in a trial of ipilimumab plus nivolumab as post-transplant consolidation. These receptor sequences come from a male donor with multiple myeloma. CDR3s include the opening cysteine and the closing phenylalanine or tryptophan. The order of the fields is D gene, J gene, clone size, V gene, CDR3 DNA, CDR3 protein. A D gene is named only where the DNA matches it firmly. The size entry is marked missing in some rows and otherwise reads once, few, many or a size class.

.	TRBJ2-5	.	TRBV10-1	TGCGCCAGCAGTGGAAGGGGAAGCCAAGAGACCCAGTACTTC	CASSGRGSQETQYF
TRBD2	TRBJ2-1	.	TRBV19	TGTGCCAGTAGGCCTAGCGGGAGGGAAGAGCAGTTCTTC	CASRPSGREEQFF
.	TRBJ1-6	.	TRBV18	TGTGCCAGCTCACCACCACAGGGTCATTCACCCCTCCACTTT	CASSPPQGHSPLHF
.	TRBJ1-1	once	TRBV5-4	TGTGCCAGCAGCTCCCTGGGGGGCACTGAAGCTTTCTTT	CASSSLGGTEAFF
TRBD1	TRBJ2-2	once	TRBV7-8	TGTGCCAGCAGCTCTGGACAGGTCGGCGCCGGGGAGCTGTTTTTT	CASSSGQVGAGELFF
.	TRBJ1-1	.	TRBV7-9	TGTGCCAGCCAGGCGGGGGGCTGGAAGAACACTGAAGCTTTCTTT	CASQAGGWKNTEAFF
.	TRBJ2-7	.	TRBV5-4	TGTGCCAGCAGCTTATGGGTTGGCAACGAGCAGTACTTC	CASSLWVGNEQYF
.	TRBJ2-1	.	TRBV29-1	TGCAGCGTAGGGCGAAGGGGCGATGAGCAGTTCTTC	CSVGRRGDEQFF
.	TRBJ1-3	.	TRBV7-3	TGTGCCAGCAGGGACGAGGGGGACACCATATATTTT	CASRDEGDTIYF
.	TRBJ2-7	.	TRBV5-4	TGTGCCAGCTACGACAGGTCTACCTACGAGCAGTACTTC	CASYDRSTYEQYF
.	TRBJ1-1	.	TRBV27	TGTGCCAGCAGTTTATCGTCCAGAACTGAAGCTTTCTTT	CASSLSSRTEAFF
.	TRBJ2-1	.	TRBV7-9	TGTGCCAGCAGCTCACAGGGTCTCGACTACAATGAGCAGTTCTTC	CASSSQGLDYNEQFF
.	TRBJ2-6	.	TRBV2	TGTGCCAGCAGTGAACGTCTGTCCGGGATATGGCTCGGCTCTGGGGCCAACGTCCTGACTTTC	CASSERLSGIWLGSGANVLTF
.	TRBJ2-7	.	TRBV5-4	TGTGCCAGCAGCCGGGGGAAGGGGGGTGTAGCTTACGAGCAGTACTTC	CASSRGKGGVAYEQYF
.	TRBJ1-1	.	TRBV5-1	TGCGCCAGCAGCTTGGCCGCAGGGTTGAGCGCTGAAGCTTTCTTT	CASSLAAGLSAEAFF
.	TRBJ1-1	.	TRBV5-1	TGCGCCAGCAGCTTGGACGGTAACCGGGGTGAAGCTTTCTTT	CASSLDGNRGEAFF
TRBD1	TRBJ1-3	once	TRBV7-9	TGTGCCAGCAGCTCGGGACAGCCTAGCTCTGGAAACACCATATATTTT	CASSSGQPSSGNTIYF
.	TRBJ1-2	.	TRBV28	TGTGCCAGCAGTCCAGGGAGTAGTAGCTATGGCTACACCTTC	CASSPGSSSYGYTF
.	TRBJ2-7	.	TRBV9	TGTGCCAGCAGCGTTGGGCAGGGGAACTACGAGCAGTACTTC	CASSVGQGNYEQYF
TRBD1	TRBJ2-1	once	TRBV12-5	TGTGCTAGTGCGGGACAGGGGAGCGATGAGCAGTTCTTC	CASAGQGSDEQFF
TRBD1	TRBJ1-2	.	TRBV5-1	TGCGCCAGCAGCGCCGGGACAGTTGGCTACACCTTC	CASSAGTVGYTF
.	TRBJ2-5	.	TRBV12-5	TGTGCTAGTGGTTTGGGCGGGACAGTACAAGAGACCCAGTACTTC	CASGLGGTVQETQYF
.	TRBJ2-7	.	TRBV5-6	TGTGCCAGCAGCATGTACCGGGACGGAGACTACGAGCAGTACTTC	CASSMYRDGDYEQYF
TRBD1	TRBJ1-4	.	TRBV6-5	TGTGCCAGCAGTTACGGGACAGGGAAAAGCGAAAAACTGTTTTTT	CASSYGTGKSEKLFF
.	TRBJ2-7	.	TRBV7-6	TGTGCCAGCAGCTTAGCGGACCAGGGATACGAGCAGTACTTC	CASSLADQGYEQYF
.	TRBJ2-7	.	TRBV7-9	TGTGCCAGCAGCCCGAGGGGCCCCCGCTCCTACGAGCAGTACTTC	CASSPRGPRSYEQYF
TRBD1	TRBJ2-7	.	TRBV9	TGTGCCAGCAGCGTAGACGGGACAGGGGACCGCGAGCAGTACTTC	CASSVDGTGDREQYF
.	TRBJ1-2	.	TRBV6-5	TGTGCCAGCAGTTACGGGAATAGAGGGGCCTATGGCTACACCTTC	CASSYGNRGAYGYTF
.	TRBJ2-7	once	TRBV18	TGTGCCAGCTCACCTGGGATGGGGTCGTCCGGGGGGCAGTACTTC	CASSPGMGSSGGQYF
.	TRBJ2-1	.	TRBV19	TGTGCCAGTAGCAAGACCGGGACCAACTCCTACAATGAGCAGTTCTTC	CASSKTGTNSYNEQFF
.	TRBJ1-2	once	TRBV9	TGTGCCAGCAGCACCCAGCTTGGGGATGGCTACACCTTC	CASSTQLGDGYTF
.	TRBJ2-3	.	TRBV18	TGTGCCAGCTCACCCCAGGCCCACGACAGGACCTTGAGCACAGATACGCAGTATTTT	CASSPQAHDRTLSTDTQYF
.	TRBJ1-2	.	TRBV18	TGTGCCAGCTCCCCAGGGCAGGCCCCATTGGGGGGCTACACCTTC	CASSPGQAPLGGYTF
TRBD2	TRBJ2-1	.	TRBV18	TGTGCCAGCTCATCATTAGCGGGGGGCAATGAGCAGTTCTTC	CASSSLAGGNEQFF
.	TRBJ1-1	.	TRBV5-1	TGCGCCAGCAGATTGGGGGACCTGAACACTGAAGCTTTCTTT	CASRLGDLNTEAFF
.	TRBJ1-6	.	TRBV28	TGTGCCAGCAGTGTAGGGGGGAGGGGTCCACCCCTCCACTTT	CASSVGGRGPPLHF
TRBD1	TRBJ1-1	few	TRBV27	TGTGCCAGCAGGACGGGACAGATGAACACTGAAGCTTTCTTT	CASRTGQMNTEAFF
.	TRBJ1-1	.	TRBV18	TGTGCCAGCTCACCCGACAGTGACCAAGCTTTCTTT	CASSPDSDQAFF
.	TRBJ2-1	.	TRBV14	TGTGCCAGCAGCCTTACCGGGACTCTGATCTACGGTGAGCAGTTCTTC	CASSLTGTLIYGEQFF
TRBD2	TRBJ2-7	.	TRBV5-4	TGTGCCAGCAGCTTTCGACTAGCGGGAGCGTATGAGCAGTACTTC	CASSFRLAGAYEQYF
TRBD1	TRBJ2-2	.	TRBV5-1	TGCGCCAGCAGCCCAGGGACAGGAGGTACCGGGGAGCTGTTTTTT	CASSPGTGGTGELFF
.	TRBJ2-5	.	TRBV5-1	TGCGCCAGCAGCCCAGGACAGTCGGAGACCCAGTACTTC	CASSPGQSETQYF
.	TRBJ2-7	.	TRBV6-5	TGTGCCAGCAGTTTCCTCTCAGCGCGTCTGGGATACGAGCAGTACTTC	CASSFLSARLGYEQYF
.	TRBJ1-1	.	TRBV5-1	TGCGCCAGCAGCTTGAGGACCAACGGCGGGAACACTGAAGCTTTCTTT	CASSLRTNGGNTEAFF
.	TRBJ2-3	.	TRBV5-6	TGTGCCAGCAGCTTAGGGGGGCGCCAGACAGATACGCAGTATTTT	CASSLGGRQTDTQYF
TRBD1	TRBJ2-7	.	TRBV18	TGTGCCAGCTCACCAGGATCGTCGGGACAGGGGTACGAGCAGTACTTC	CASSPGSSGQGYEQYF
.	TRBJ1-2	.	TRBV6-5	TGTGCCAGCAGTTACCTAGAAGGCTATGGCTACACCTTC	CASSYLEGYGYTF